This T cell receptor (beta chain) comes out of a study of liver allograft versus peripheral blood T cells. Across the whole study: Recipients' peripheral blood T cell receptor repertoires were compared with those in transplanted livers. Regarding the study as a whole: There were reportedly differences between T cell receptor repertoires inside liver allografts and those in peripheral blood.

By share, this clonotype ranks as medium-sized. No antigen is known for it. TCRdb processed the reads anew with MiXCR; each CDR3 protein has one entry. Of just over 8,500 distinct CDR3 sequences detected, over 15% appear once; the ten largest clones hold approximately 1.8%. Germline lookup yields CDR1 SGHKS and CDR2 YYEKEE (reference sequence). V lost 5 bases and J lost 6, with 11 bases in between. This CDR3 has 12 residues. The TCR comes from a human patient who had a liver transplant. Some T cells may possibly be graft donor cells. The chain couples TRBV5-5 to TRBJ1-1, with a tentative D call TRBD1 (5 bases). CDR3 region: CASRQGLAEAFF. The CDR3 DNA reads as TGTGCCAGCAGGCAGGGATTAGCTGAAGCTTTCTTT.